One and the same sample provided the 9 T cell receptor beta chains below, sequenced in a study of response to subunit inactivated influenza vaccine. TCRdb called the RT-PCR reads again in MiXCR, with one record for every CDR3 protein. The table includes about 780,000 distinct CDR3 sequences, approximately 17% detected once. The specimen was PBMCs from blood, collected 4 to 6 days after vaccination. Receptor source: a man over 45 who received an inactivated influenza vaccine.

A few counts support this clonotype. This chain links TRBV29-1 with TRBJ1-2; D possibly corresponds to TRBD1 (5 bases). V lost 2 bases and J 2 bases, leaving 6 bases between the germline ends. The CDR3 sequence is 12 residues long. Germline V gene data show CDR1 as SQVTM and CDR2 as ANQGSEA. CDR3 protein: CSVERTNYGYTF. CDR3 sequence (DNA): TGCAGCGTTGAAAGGACAAACTATGGCTACACCTTC. Full variable domain (remainder filled in from reference TRBV29-1 and TRBJ1-2): SAVISQKPSRDICQRGTSLTIQCQVDSQVTMMFWYRQQPGQSLTLIATANQGSEATYESGFVIDKFPISRPNLTFSTLTVSNMSPEDSSIYLCSVERTNYGYTFGSGTRLTVV.

This clonotype was seen more than once but under ten times. The genes are TRBV12-3 or TRBV12-4 and TRBJ2-5, with TRBD1 matching 7 bases. The ends lost 4 bases at V and 7 bases at J; junction bases unmatched: 6. The CDR3 is made up of 13 amino acids. This CDR3 is CASSYYKGATQYF. The CDR3 region has the DNA TGTGCCAGCAGTTATTATAAGGGGGCGACCCAGTACTTC.

The table lists this clonotype with a few counts. This chain joins TRBV7-2 and TRBJ2-7; D not resolved. The CDR3 length is 15 residues. Germline values: CDR1 SGHTA, CDR2 FQGNSA. V was clipped by 1 base and J by 0 bases, with 10 bases between them. As DNA, the CDR3 is TGTGCCAGCAGCTTAGGTCACTCAAGCTCCTACGAGCAGTACTTC. This gives the protein CASSLGHSSSYEQYF.

This clonotype was found once. This sequence joins TRBV27 and TRBJ2-7, with a tentative D call TRBD1 (6 bases). V was trimmed by 6 bases and J by 0 bases, leaving 15 bases between them. Germline lookup yields CDR1 MNHEY and CDR2 SMNVEV (reference sequence). This CDR3 spans 15 amino acids. The CDR3 sequence: CASRTGHGSSYEQYF. In DNA, the CDR3 is TGTGCCAGCAGAACGGGACATGGGAGCTCCTACGAGCAGTACTTC.

This clonotype occurred a few times. The CDR3 sequence: CASSYSGANGYTF. The CDR3 region has the DNA TGTGCCAGCAGTTACAGTGGGGCTAACGGCTACACCTTC. The chain couples TRBV6-5 to TRBJ1-2; possibly TRBD1 for D (5 bases). CDR1 MNHEY and CDR2 SVGAGI come from the germline V gene. CDR3 length: 13 amino acids. Between the trimmed V and J ends, which lost 2 bases and 8 bases, there was a span of 12 bases.

The chain uses TRBV6-5 and TRBJ2-1; TRBD1 is a possible D gene (6 bases). The V and J ends lost 2 bases and 4 bases respectively, with 12 bases between them. The germline CDR1 and CDR2 sequences are MNHEY and SVGAGI. The CDR3 is 15 amino acids. In DNA form, the CDR3 reads TGTGCCAGCAGTTACGATGGACAGCGTTACAATGAGCAGTTCTTC. Protein sequence: CASSYDGQRYNEQFF.

This clonotype showed up just a few times. The chain carries TRBV7-8 and TRBJ2-1; a possible D gene is TRBD2 (6 bases). Germline V CDR1 and CDR2: SGHVS, FQNEAQ. V lost 5 bases, J lost 10 bases, and 21 bases lay in between. CDR3 size: 15 residues. The CDR3 nucleotides are TGTGCCAGCAGCCCTCGGGACTCTACAGGCACAGAGCAGTTCTTC. This encodes CASSPRDSTGTEQFF.

The V gene is TRBV4-3, the J gene TRBJ2-4, with TRBD1 identical over 8 bases. The CDR3 sequence is 15 residues long. Germline CDR1 is LGHNA and CDR2 is YSLEER. J gave up 6 bases and V 4 bases, and 8 bases lay outside the gene matches. As DNA, the CDR3 is TGCGCCAGCAGCCGACAGGGGCAGGAGGGAAACATTCAGTACTTC. Translated, it gives CASSRQGQEGNIQYF.

The chain uses TRBV9 and TRBJ2-2, with TRBD1 matching over 11 bases. Germline CDR1 SGDLS, CDR2 YYNGEE. V shed 3 bases, J shed 4 bases, and the junction held 11 bases outside the gene matches. This CDR3 comprises 18 residues. The CDR3 bases are TGTGCCAGCAGCGATGGGACAGGGGGAGGTGGGGTCACCGGGGAGCTGTTTTTT. Translation: CASSDGTGGGGVTGELFF.